This T cell receptor beta chain was captured by sequencing in a study of blood T cell repertoires in COVID-19. As for the study in general: Italy, Spain and the United States were the sources of the convalescent and acute COVID-19 samples. Sample material is recorded as cDNA or gDNA derived from T cells, B-cell-depleted T cells, or PBMCs.

In the source study's methods: From reference gene primer amplification, estimates of nucleated cell counts were derived. Data came from immunoSEQ multiplex PCR; TCRdb stores just in-frame clones and leaves some out. Clone size and the V and J calls come from that table; the DNA yielded D and trimming. This sample yields approximately 220,000 clones, of which roughly 80% are seen a single time; around 3% belongs to the top ten. Germline CDR1 and CDR2: LNHDA and SQIVND (reference sequence). The V gene lost 5 bases and the J gene lost 8 bases, with 13 bases spanning the gap. The CDR3 spans 14 residues.

The specimen was peripheral blood. The rearrangement uses TRBV19 and TRBJ1-6; a weak D match, TRBD1 (6 bases). The clonotype originates from a woman aged 25 to 45 who had recovered from COVID-19. This chain's CDR3 is CASSPRTADSPLHF. As DNA, the CDR3 is TGTGCCAGTAGTCCCCGGACAGCTGATTCACCCCTCCACTTT.